Below are 32 T cell receptor beta chains sequenced from a single sample in a study of blood T cell repertoires in COVID-19. The method was immunoSEQ multiplex PCR; TCRdb's version includes in-frame clones alone and lacks a portion of them. The sample carries roughly 100,000 clones, approximately 80% recorded once. The sample comprised peripheral blood. The receptors shown here come from a man older than 75 with acute or convalescent COVID-19.

The V gene is TRBV30, the J gene TRBJ2-1; D call uncertain. This CDR3 region has 13 residues. CDR1 and CDR2 (germline): GTSNPN, SVGIG (reference sequence). V dropped 2 bases and J dropped 7 bases, with 12 bases sitting between them. The chain's CDR3 is CAWSRVVPNEQFF. CDR3 nucleotides: TGTGCCTGGAGTCGAGTAGTACCGAATGAGCAGTTCTTC.

The V gene is TRBV6-5, the J gene TRBJ1-3; weak D call: TRBD1 (6 bases). Germline values: CDR1 MNHEY, CDR2 SVGAGI. This CDR3 has 14 residues. V was pared by 6 bases and J by 4 bases, with 13 bases between. CDR3 nucleotide sequence: TGTGCCAGCAGAAAACAGGGATCCGGAAACACCATATATTTT. Translation gives CASRKQGSGNTIYF.

This clone was detected only once. In nucleotides, the CDR3 is TGTGCCAGTAGTATACTACAGGGGAAGAATGAAAAACTGTTTTTT. Amino acid sequence: CASSILQGKNEKLFF. The chain combines TRBV19 with TRBJ1-4, with TRBD1 identical over 7 bases. There are 15 residues in the CDR3. The trim removed 2 bases at V and 5 bases at J, leaving 5 bases unmatched. Germline lookup yields CDR1 LNHDA and CDR2 SQIVND (reference sequence).

The rearrangement links TRBV7-9 to TRBJ2-3; TRBD2 agrees at 9 bases. The CDR3 extends over 17 amino acids. CDR1 and CDR2 (germline): SEHNR, FQNEAQ (reference sequence). Unmatched junction bases numbered 9, after V lost 2 bases and J lost 3 bases. CDR3 amino acids: CASSLRIGGRGTDTQYF. The CDR3 nucleotides are TGTGCCAGCAGCTTAAGGATTGGCGGGAGGGGGACAGATACGCAGTATTTT.

The V and J genes are TRBV14 and TRBJ1-1; D ambiguous. Trimming took 5 bases from V and 1 from J, leaving 8 bases between them. Per the germline V gene, CDR1 is SGHDN and CDR2 is FVKESK. The CDR3 runs to 13 residues. The chain's CDR3 is CASSSGRNTEAFF. CDR3 coding DNA: TGTGCCAGCAGCAGTGGGAGGAACACTGAAGCTTTCTTT.

The V and J genes are TRBV18 and TRBJ1-4; tentatively, D is TRBD1 (6 bases). This CDR3 comprises 15 residues. Germline CDR1 is KGHSH and CDR2 is LQKENI. V was shortened by 6 bases and J by 4 bases, with 15 bases between the two germline ends. The CDR3 DNA sequence: TGTGCCAGCTCCCCCGACCAGGGGAGTAATGAAAAACTGTTTTTT. It specifies CASSPDQGSNEKLFF.

The rearrangement uses TRBV28 and TRBJ2-1; a possible D gene is TRBD1 (6 bases). Trimming shortened V by 6 bases and J by 2 bases, and 8 bases separated the two germline ends. Germline CDR1 and CDR2: MDHEN and SYDVKM. The CDR3 is 13 amino acids. The CDR3 region has the DNA TGTGCCAGCAGCGGGACACCCTACAATGAGCAGTTCTTC. Protein product: CASSGTPYNEQFF.

This rearrangement joins TRBV19 to TRBJ1-1, with 9 bases that match TRBD1. From germline, CDR1 is LNHDA and CDR2 SQIVND (reference sequence). There are 13 residues in the CDR3. V was pared by 4 bases and J by 4 bases, with 1 base of the junction left unmatched. The DNA for the CDR3 is TGTGCCAGTAGTAGACAGGGGGTCACTGAAGCTTTCTTT. Encoded protein: CASSRQGVTEAFF.

V usage is TRBV19 and J usage is TRBJ1-3; 10 bases align to TRBD1. The length of the CDR3 is 15 residues. Germline V gene data show CDR1 as LNHDA and CDR2 as SQIVND (reference sequence). V lost 3 bases, J lost 2 bases, and 1 base stayed unmatched. The CDR3: CASSIDRGPGNTIYF. CDR3 sequence (DNA): TGTGCCAGTAGTATCGACAGGGGGCCTGGAAACACCATATATTTT.

The gene calls are TRBV7-2 and TRBJ2-5; weak D call: TRBD1 (5 bases). The CDR3 totals 12 residues. Per the germline V gene, CDR1 is SGHTA and CDR2 is FQGNSA. V lost 5 bases and J lost 4, with 8 bases in between. CDR3 in amino acids: CASSPQGETQYF. The CDR3 DNA follows: TGTGCCAGCAGCCCCCAGGGAGAGACCCAGTACTTC.

The chain joins TRBV13 to TRBJ2-5, with TRBD2 matching 8 bases. Unmatched junction bases numbered 6, after V lost 1 base and J lost 5 bases. The germline V gene has CDR1 PRHDT and CDR2 FYEKMQ (reference sequence). This CDR3 spans 15 amino acids. CDR3 sequence (DNA): TGTGCCAGCAGCTTAGCTTCAAGGACTAGCGAGACCCAGTACTTC. This translates into CASSLASRTSETQYF.

The chain is built from TRBV6-5 and TRBJ2-7, with 14 positions matching TRBD2. CDR1 is MNHEY and CDR2 is SVGAGI in the germline V gene. The CDR3 has 14 residues. With 6 bases clipped from V and 5 bases from J, the junction kept 3 bases outside the gene matches. The CDR3 loop is CASRGTSGSDEQYF. The CDR3 DNA is TGTGCCAGCAGGGGGACTAGCGGGAGCGACGAGCAGTACTTC.

The rearrangement links TRBV29-1 to TRBJ1-1, with unresolved D. V lost 3 bases to trimming and J lost 2 bases, with 16 bases between them. From germline, CDR1 is SQVTM and CDR2 ANQGSEA. This CDR3 is built from 15 residues. The CDR3: CSVDPRLSKNTEAFF. CDR3 coding DNA: TGCAGCGTTGACCCCAGACTATCCAAAAACACTGAAGCTTTCTTT.

The chain carries TRBV28 and TRBJ2-2; D is perhaps TRBD2 (5 bases). Trimming removed 3 bases at V and 3 bases at J, with 11 bases between. CDR1 is MDHEN and CDR2 is SYDVKM in the germline V gene. The CDR3 has 15 residues. CDR3 region: CASSFAGWDTGELFF. In DNA, the CDR3 is TGTGCCAGCAGTTTTGCGGGTTGGGACACCGGGGAGCTGTTTTTT.

The chain recombines TRBV15 with TRBJ1-2, with 8 nucleotides matching TRBD1. The J segment lost 4 bases and the V segment lost 1 base, leaving 5 bases of the junction unmatched. Germline CDR1 and CDR2: LNHNV and YYDKDF (reference sequence). The CDR3 is made up of 15 amino acids. The CDR3 nucleotides are TGTGCCACCAGCAGAGGGAGGGACAGGACCTATGGCTACACCTTC. Protein product: CATSRGRDRTYGYTF.

The gene calls are TRBV5-1 and TRBJ1-6; D remains ambiguous. The CDR3 has 15 residues. Trimming removed 0 bases from V and 6 bases from J, with 10 bases in between. The germline V gene has CDR1 SGHRS and CDR2 YFSETQ. In DNA, the CDR3 is TGCGCCAGCAGCTTGGCCAGCCAGCGTAATTCACCCCTCCACTTT. Translating it yields CASSLASQRNSPLHF.

The chain joins TRBV25-1 to TRBJ1-4; unclear D gene. V lost 4 bases and J 7 bases, leaving 16 bases between the germline ends. The CDR3 consists of 15 residues. Germline CDR1 MGHDK, CDR2 SYGVNS. The CDR3 region is CASSVWGGRSEKLFF. In nucleotides, the CDR3 is TGTGCCAGCAGTGTTTGGGGAGGGCGCAGTGAAAAACTGTTTTTT.

This clone appeared a single time. The J gene is TRBJ2-5, the V gene TRBV5-1, with 12 bases matching TRBD2. CDR1 and CDR2 (germline): SGHRS, YFSETQ. This CDR3 spans 16 amino acids. Trimming took 1 base from V and 5 from J; bases not matched to a gene: 6. This chain's CDR3 is CASSLRLAGVGETQYF. The CDR3 DNA reads as TGCGCCAGCAGCTTGAGACTAGCGGGAGTGGGGGAGACCCAGTACTTC.

V and J are TRBV6-5 and TRBJ2-1, with 13 bases lining up with TRBD2. CDR1 and CDR2 (germline): MNHEY, SVGAGI. This CDR3 spans 16 amino acids. The V segment lost 2 bases and the J segment 5 bases; nucleotides outside the gene matches: 3. Here the CDR3 DNA reads TGTGCCAGCAGTTACACTAGCGGGAGGGCCAACAATGAGCAGTTCTTC. Residues: CASSYTSGRANNEQFF.

The chain combines TRBV7-2 with TRBJ2-1; maybe TRBD2 (7 bases). V was shortened by 5 bases and J by 9 bases, with 23 bases between the two germline ends. CDR3 size: 16 residues. Germline CDR1 SGHTA, CDR2 FQGNSA. In nucleotides, the CDR3 is TGTGCCAGCAGCCCAATAGGGGGGGGACCTTTTACTGAGCAGTTCTTC. Its translation: CASSPIGGGPFTEQFF.

The rearrangement joins TRBV27 to TRBJ1-3, with D perhaps matching TRBD1 (6 bases). The CDR3 is 15 residues long. The V gene's germline CDR1 is MNHEY and CDR2 SMNVEV (reference sequence). V was trimmed by 3 bases and J by 10 bases, leaving 19 bases between them. The CDR3 DNA follows: TGTGCCAGCAGTTTTAGGGGGTACAACGCGGAAACCATATATTTT. Its protein product is CASSFRGYNAETIYF.

The V gene is TRBV19, the J gene TRBJ1-1; TRBD1 might be the D (5 bases). CDR3 size: 14 residues. In germline, CDR1 is LNHDA, CDR2 SQIVND (reference sequence). V was pared by 1 base and J by 6 bases, with 12 bases between. CDR3 region: CASSIGLPRAEAFF. The CDR3 nucleotides are TGTGCCAGTAGTATAGGCCTCCCCAGGGCTGAAGCTTTCTTT.

This clone was detected only once. V usage is TRBV5-1 and J usage is TRBJ2-7, with D possibly TRBD1 on 5 matching bases. The length of the CDR3 is 14 residues. Trimming pared 0 bases from V and 1 base from J, leaving 8 bases between. Germline CDR1 SGHRS, CDR2 YFSETQ. CDR3 residues: CASSLGTLSYEQYF. CDR3 bases: TGCGCCAGCAGCTTGGGGACATTGTCCTACGAGCAGTACTTC.

This chain uses TRBV28 with TRBJ1-2; TRBD1 agrees at 7 bases. The CDR3 is 11 amino acids. V shed 5 bases and J 7 bases; nucleotides not matched to a gene: 1. The germline gives CDR1 MDHEN, CDR2 SYDVKM. The CDR3 region has the DNA TGTGCCAGCAGTCAGGGGGTTGGCTACACCTTC. Encoded protein: CASSQGVGYTF.

This sequence joins TRBV2 and TRBJ2-5; D ambiguous. This CDR3 has 11 amino acids. The germline CDR1 and CDR2 sequences are SNHLY and FYNNEI. The CDR3 DNA sequence: TGTGGGAGTAGCTCTCGAGAGACCCAGTACTTC. Its translation: CGSSSRETQYF.

This chain connects TRBV6-5 to TRBJ2-7; 11 bases line up with TRBD2. CDR3 length: 13 residues. Germline values: CDR1 MNHEY, CDR2 SVGAGI. V shed 6 bases and J 6 bases; nucleotides not matched to a gene: 4. CDR3 in amino acids: CASRLAGASEQYF. CDR3 nucleotide sequence: TGTGCCAGCAGACTAGCGGGAGCAAGCGAGCAGTACTTC.

The sample holds a few counts of this clone. The J gene is TRBJ2-3, the V gene TRBV28; perhaps TRBD2 as D (6 bases). Germline V gene sequence: CDR1 MDHEN, CDR2 SYDVKM. V shed 2 bases and J shed 0 bases, with 18 bases lying between them. The length of the CDR3 is 18 residues. CDR3 bases: TGTGCCAGCAGTTTAAATCCTCATCGGGGGTCGAGCACAGATACGCAGTATTTT. Its protein is CASSLNPHRGSSTDTQYF.

The chain carries TRBV18 and TRBJ2-1; maybe TRBD2 (6 bases). Trimming took off 5 bases at V and 5 bases at J, with 19 bases between the two ends. In germline, CDR1 is KGHSH, CDR2 LQKENI. This CDR3 has 16 amino acids. CDR3 amino acids: CASSFSSYGGNNEQFF. The CDR3 coding sequence is TGTGCCAGCTCATTTTCGTCGTACGGGGGTAACAATGAGCAGTTCTTC.

The V and J genes are TRBV7-6 and TRBJ1-6; D unclear. The germline V and J ends were trimmed by 5 bases and 7 bases, with 6 bases remaining between them. This CDR3 contains 12 residues. The germline gives CDR1 SGHVS, CDR2 FNYEAQ. CDR3 region: CASSHGNSPLHF. The CDR3 nucleotides read TGTGCCAGCAGCCACGGGAATTCACCCCTCCACTTT.

The CDR3 reads CASSLDRGHQPQHF. CDR3 in DNA: TGTGCCAGCAGCTTAGACAGGGGTCATCAGCCCCAGCATTTT. This chain uses TRBV7-2 with TRBJ1-5; 7 bases are a match to TRBD1. Germline V gene data show CDR1 as SGHTA and CDR2 as FQGNSA. V lost 1 base, J lost 5 bases, and 2 bases stayed unmatched. CDR3 length: 14 residues.

This clone was seen a single time. The gene calls are TRBV27 and TRBJ2-7; the D is unclear. Trimming shortened V by 2 bases and J by 5 bases, and 13 bases separated the two germline ends. The CDR3 is made up of 14 amino acids. Germline values: CDR1 MNHEY, CDR2 SMNVEV (reference sequence). DNA of the CDR3: TGTGCCAGCAGTTTACGACCTAGTTACCACGAGCAGTACTTC. Translation: CASSLRPSYHEQYF.

V and J are TRBV19 and TRBJ2-1; the D is unclear. There are 15 residues in the CDR3. Trimming cost V 7 bases and J 0 bases, with 13 bases left between them. From germline, CDR1 is LNHDA and CDR2 SQIVND (reference sequence). The CDR3 sequence is CASKQAPSSYNEQFF. For the CDR3, the DNA is TGTGCCAGTAAGCAGGCACCCAGCTCCTACAATGAGCAGTTCTTC.